The clone carrying this TCR beta chain was counted between two and nine times. The CDR3 has 15 amino acids. The germline CDR1 and CDR2 sequences are SGHTS and YDEGEE. Trimming took 2 bases from V and 3 from J; bases not matched to a gene: 4. The data were obtained in a study of cytomegalovirus exposure and HLA in healthy donors. Use of 60 Vbeta and 13 Jbeta primers characterized the PCR. Data came from immunoSEQ multiplex PCR; TCRdb stores just in-frame clones and leaves some out. This sample has approximately 88,000 clones; 76% occur once, and the top ten carry just over 1.4%. The chain carries TRBV5-8 and TRBJ1-4; 7 bases line up with TRBD1. Material: PBMCs. The clonotype was recovered from a male donor in good health and CMV-seronegative. The CDR3: CASSLPGQPNEKLFF. DNA of the CDR3: TGTGCCAGCAGCTTACCGGGACAGCCTAATGAAAAACTGTTTTTT.